Each of the 14 T cell receptor beta chains below was sequenced from the same sample in a study of ipilimumab plus nivolumab after autologous stem cell transplantation. The repertoire was sequenced with immunoSEQ multiplex PCR; TCRdb's copy has only in-frame clones and lacks some. The sample has 37,000 or so clones, around 93% seen once. The sample here was PBMCs, taken in a trial of ipilimumab plus nivolumab as post-transplant consolidation. These receptors were obtained from a male donor with multiple myeloma.

The rearrangement uses TRBV7-2 and TRBJ2-7; D is possibly TRBD1 or TRBD2 (5 bases each). The CDR3 contains 14 residues. V gave up 6 bases and J gave up 3 bases, with 15 bases separating them. Germline V CDR1 and CDR2: SGHTA, FQGNSA. The chain's CDR3 is CASSLRDRGYEQYF. The CDR3 region has the DNA TGTGCCAGCAGTCTCAGGGACCGGGGCTACGAGCAGTACTTC.

This rearrangement joins TRBV5-4 to TRBJ1-4; no reliable D call. CDR1 and CDR2 (germline): SGHNT, YYREEE (reference sequence). V was trimmed by 0 bases and J by 8 bases, leaving 14 bases between them. This CDR3 is built from 15 residues. Written as DNA, the CDR3 is TGTGCCAGCAGCTTGGAATTGGTGCCCGGGGAAAAACTGTTTTTT. Its translation: CASSLELVPGEKLFF.

The genes are TRBV2 and TRBJ1-2, with D perhaps TRBD1 (6 bases). Trimming cost V 6 bases and J 6 bases, with 23 bases left between them. This CDR3 contains 16 residues. CDR1 is SNHLY and CDR2 is FYNNEI in the germline V gene. The CDR3 loop is CASSPARTEKGDGYTF. The CDR3 nucleotides read TGTGCCAGCAGCCCTGCGAGGACAGAAAAGGGGGATGGCTACACCTTC. The variable domain in full, completed from reference TRBV2 and TRBJ1-2, reads EPEVTQTPSHQVTQMGQEVILRCVPISNHLYFYWYRQILGQKVEFLVSFYNNEISEKSEIFDDQFSVERPDGSNFTLKIRSTKLEDSAMYFCASSPARTEKGDGYTFGSGTRLTVV.

This chain uses TRBV5-4 with TRBJ1-2; 7 nucleotides line up with TRBD1. The junction had 13 bases not matched to a gene; V was cut back by 4 bases and J by 13 bases. The CDR3 is 13 amino acids. Germline CDR1 reads SGHNT; CDR2 reads YYREEE (reference sequence). The CDR3 loop reads CASSAGRGLVGTF. The CDR3 nucleotides read TGTGCCAGCAGCGCCGGAAGGGGGCTGGTTGGCACCTTC.

This chain links TRBV5-5 with TRBJ1-2, with 9 bases that match TRBD1. CDR1 and CDR2 from the germline V gene are SGHKS and YYEKEE (reference sequence). The CDR3 is 17 amino acids. With V trimmed by 0 bases and J by 8 bases, 14 bases remained unmatched. The CDR3 protein is CASSLEITGGGEYGYTF. The CDR3 nucleotides are TGTGCCAGCAGCTTGGAAATAACAGGGGGCGGGGAATACGGCTACACCTTC.

This rearrangement joins TRBV5-1 to TRBJ2-5; 9 bases match TRBD2. V lost 5 bases, J lost 2 bases, and 7 bases stayed unmatched. Per the germline V gene, CDR1 is SGHRS and CDR2 is YFSETQ. The CDR3 length is 15 residues. The CDR3 coding sequence is TGCGCCAGCAGTTTGACTAGCGGATGGCAAGAGACCCAGTACTTC. It specifies CASSLTSGWQETQYF.

The V and J genes are TRBV5-1 and TRBJ2-7; TRBD2 matches 7 bases. The V and J ends lost 4 bases and 0 bases, in that order; junction bases with no gene match: 4. CDR3 length: 14 residues. Germline V CDR1 and CDR2: SGHRS, YFSETQ. The DNA of the CDR3 is TGCGCCAGCAGCCCCGGGACTACCTCCTACGAGCAGTACTTC. It yields the protein CASSPGTTSYEQYF.

V and J are TRBV28 and TRBJ2-7, with unresolved D. The CDR3 extends over 11 amino acids. CDR1 and CDR2 (germline): MDHEN, SYDVKM. Trimming removed 1 base from V and 10 bases from J, with 8 bases in between. The CDR3 DNA is TGTGCCAGCAGTTTATTTGGAGACCAGTACTTC. It translates to CASSLFGDQYF.

This clone has just one count. The chain combines TRBV7-8 with TRBJ1-6; 9 bases align to TRBD1. After removal of 5 bases from V and 1 base from J, the junction contained 9 bases not matched to a gene. Germline V gene data show CDR1 as SGHVS and CDR2 as FQNEAQ. CDR3 length equals 18 residues. CDR3 bases: TGTGCCAGCAGCCCCGGGACAGGGTATTCATCCTATAATTCACCCCTCCACTTT. Its translation is CASSPGTGYSSYNSPLHF.

The V gene is TRBV11-2, the J gene TRBJ2-7, with 9 bases matching TRBD1. Trimming took 7 bases from V and 3 from J; bases not matched to a gene: 13. The CDR3 totals 16 residues. The germline CDR1 and CDR2 sequences are SGHAT and FQNNGV. CDR3: CASNLAATGGSYEQYF. The CDR3 DNA reads as TGTGCCAGCAACCTCGCGGCTACAGGGGGCAGCTACGAGCAGTACTTC.

The chain uses TRBV19 and TRBJ1-2; 10 bases align to TRBD1. This CDR3 has 16 amino acids. V trimming: 5 bases; J trimming: 4 bases; junction bases outside the gene matches: 10. From germline, CDR1 is LNHDA and CDR2 SQIVND (reference sequence). The CDR3 DNA reads as TGTGCCAGTAGTCCGGGACAGGGGAGGGAAGGCTATGGCTACACCTTC. Translating it yields CASSPGQGREGYGYTF.

This rearrangement joins TRBV7-2 to TRBJ2-5, with 10 bases aligning to TRBD2. The V segment lost 3 bases and the J segment 5 bases; nucleotides outside the gene matches: 6. From germline, CDR1 is SGHTA and CDR2 FQGNSA. There are 15 residues in the CDR3. CDR3: CASSFGAGGRETQYF. The CDR3 DNA reads TGTGCCAGCAGCTTCGGAGCGGGAGGGCGGGAGACCCAGTACTTC. Using reference TRBV7-2 and TRBJ2-5 for the parts outside the CDR3, the full variable domain is GAGVSQSPSNKVTEKGKDVELRCDPISGHTALYWYRQSLGQGLEFLIYFQGNSAPDKSGLPSDRFSAERTGGSVSTLTIQRTQQEDSAVYLCASSFGAGGRETQYFGPGTRLLVL.

V usage is TRBV7-2 and J usage is TRBJ2-1; 10 nucleotides match TRBD2. Trimming removed 2 bases from V and 10 bases from J; junction bases left unmatched: 5. In germline, CDR1 is SGHTA, CDR2 FQGNSA. CDR3 length equals 14 residues. The CDR3 DNA sequence: TGTGCCAGCAGCTTAAGCGGGGGGGTAAAGGAGCAGTTCTTC. Translated: CASSLSGGVKEQFF.

V and J are TRBV19 and TRBJ2-1; 8 bases are a match to TRBD2. Germline V lookup: CDR1 LNHDA, CDR2 SQIVND (reference sequence). This CDR3 spans 14 amino acids. V was clipped by 0 bases and J by 9 bases; unmatched bases: 4. The chain's CDR3 is CASSIDGGAFEQFF. The CDR3 region has the DNA TGTGCCAGTAGTATAGACGGGGGGGCCTTTGAGCAGTTCTTC.